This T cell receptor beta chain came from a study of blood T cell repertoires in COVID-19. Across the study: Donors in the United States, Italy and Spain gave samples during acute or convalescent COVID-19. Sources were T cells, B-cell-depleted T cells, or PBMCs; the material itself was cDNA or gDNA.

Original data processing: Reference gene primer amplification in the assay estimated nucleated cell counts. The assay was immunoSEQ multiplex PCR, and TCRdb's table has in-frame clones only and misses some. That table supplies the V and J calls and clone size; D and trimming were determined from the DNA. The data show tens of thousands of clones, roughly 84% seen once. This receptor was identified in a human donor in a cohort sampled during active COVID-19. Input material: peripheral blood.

DNA for the CDR3: TGTGCCAGTAGTGCCCTTGTCGGGTCCTACAATGAGCAGTTCTTC. Residues: CASSALVGSYNEQFF. The chain employs TRBV19 and TRBJ2-1; D unclear. CDR1 LNHDA and CDR2 SQIVND come from the germline V gene (reference sequence). Trimming pared 5 bases from V and 1 base from J, leaving 12 bases between. The CDR3 totals 15 residues.